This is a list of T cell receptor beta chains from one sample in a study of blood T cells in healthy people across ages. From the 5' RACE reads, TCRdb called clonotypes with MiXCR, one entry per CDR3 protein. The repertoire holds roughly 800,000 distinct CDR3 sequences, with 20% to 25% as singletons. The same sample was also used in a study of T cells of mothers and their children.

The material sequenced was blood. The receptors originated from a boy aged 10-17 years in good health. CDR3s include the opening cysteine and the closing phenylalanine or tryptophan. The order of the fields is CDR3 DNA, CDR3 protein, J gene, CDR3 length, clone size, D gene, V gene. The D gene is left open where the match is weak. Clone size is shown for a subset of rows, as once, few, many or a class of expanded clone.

DNA: TGTGCCAGCAGTTTATTGGGACTAGCGGGACCGATCACAGATACGCAGTATTTT
CDR3: CASSLLGLAGPITDTQYF
J: TRBJ2-3
length: 18
size: .
D: TRBD2
V: TRBV28

DNA: TGCAGTGCGGGGAGAGGGGGGGCGTACAATTCACCCCTCCACTTT
CDR3: CSAGRGGAYNSPLHF
J: TRBJ1-6
length: 15
size: few
D: .
V: TRBV20-1

DNA: TGTGCCAGCAGCTTATTCGGGGTGGACACAGATACGCAGTATTTT
CDR3: CASSLFGVDTDTQYF
J: TRBJ2-3
length: 15
size: .
D: .
V: TRBV13

DNA: TGTGCCAGCAGCGAGGGACAGAGTAACTATGGCTACACCTTC
CDR3: CASSEGQSNYGYTF
J: TRBJ1-2
length: 14
size: few
D: TRBD1
V: TRBV9

DNA: TGCGCCAGCAGCCCTTCTCGGACAGCCTACAATGAGCAGTTCTTC
CDR3: CASSPSRTAYNEQFF
J: TRBJ2-1
length: 15
size: .
D: .
V: TRBV5-1

DNA: TGTGCCAGCAGCCAAGATAACGTTGATGAGCAGTTCTTC
CDR3: CASSQDNVDEQFF
J: TRBJ2-1
length: 13
size: .
D: .
V: TRBV3-1

DNA: TGTGCCATAATGGACAGTCGCCAGTATGAAAAACTGTTTTTT
CDR3: CAIMDSRQYEKLFF
J: TRBJ1-4
length: 14
size: .
D: .
V: TRBV7-9

DNA: TGCAGCGCCCTCCGGAGCTCCTACAATGAGCAGTTCTTC
CDR3: CSALRSSYNEQFF
J: TRBJ2-1
length: 13
size: .
D: .
V: TRBV29-1

DNA: TGCGCCAGCATCTGGGAAAAGTGGGTAGCCAAAAACATTCAGTACTTC
CDR3: CASIWEKWVAKNIQYF
J: TRBJ2-4
length: 16
size: few
D: .
V: TRBV5-1

DNA: TGCGCCAGCAGCCAAGATAAAGCGGGAGTCACCTATGGATCCTACGAGCAGAACTTC
CDR3: CASSQDKAGVTYGSYEQNF
J: TRBJ2-5
length: 19
size: .
D: TRBD2
V: TRBV4-1

DNA: TGTGCCAGCAGTTTTCGAGGGGAGGCTTTCTTT
CDR3: CASSFRGEAFF
J: TRBJ1-1
length: 11
size: .
D: .
V: TRBV12-3/TRBV12-4

DNA: TGTGCCAGCTGGGCTTCGGGGAAGCAGCCCCAGCATTTT
CDR3: CASWASGKQPQHF
J: TRBJ1-5
length: 13
size: few
D: .
V: TRBV12-3/TRBV12-4

DNA: TGTGCCATCAGCGTGTCGGGACAAATTAATGAAAAACTGTTTTTT
CDR3: CAISVSGQINEKLFF
J: TRBJ1-4
length: 15
size: .
D: .
V: TRBV10-3